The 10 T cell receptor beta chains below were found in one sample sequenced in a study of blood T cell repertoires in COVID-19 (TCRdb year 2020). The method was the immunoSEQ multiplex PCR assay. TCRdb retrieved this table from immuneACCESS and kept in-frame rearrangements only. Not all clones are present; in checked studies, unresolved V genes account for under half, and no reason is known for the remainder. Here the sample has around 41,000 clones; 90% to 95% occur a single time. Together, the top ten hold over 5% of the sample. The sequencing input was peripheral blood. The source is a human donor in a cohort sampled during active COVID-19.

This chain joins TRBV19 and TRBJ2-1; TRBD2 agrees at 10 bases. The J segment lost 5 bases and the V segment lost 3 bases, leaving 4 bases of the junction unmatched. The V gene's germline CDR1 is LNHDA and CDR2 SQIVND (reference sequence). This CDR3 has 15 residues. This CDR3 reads CASSISAGGNNEQFF. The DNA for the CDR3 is TGTGCCAGTAGTATCTCAGCGGGAGGGAACAATGAGCAGTTCTTC.

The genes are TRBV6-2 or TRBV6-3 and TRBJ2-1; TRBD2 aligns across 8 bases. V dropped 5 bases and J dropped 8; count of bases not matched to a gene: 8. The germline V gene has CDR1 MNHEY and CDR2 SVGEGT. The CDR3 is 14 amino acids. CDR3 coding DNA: TGTGCCAGCAGTCGGAGCGGGAGCGTAGATGAGCAGTTCTTC. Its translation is CASSRSGSVDEQFF.

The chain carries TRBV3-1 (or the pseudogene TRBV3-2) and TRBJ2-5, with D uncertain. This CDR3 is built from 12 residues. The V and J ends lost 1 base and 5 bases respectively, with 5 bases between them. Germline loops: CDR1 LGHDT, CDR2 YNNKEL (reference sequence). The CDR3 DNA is TGTGCCAGCAGCCAAGTCGCGGAGACCCAGTACTTC. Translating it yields CASSQVAETQYF.

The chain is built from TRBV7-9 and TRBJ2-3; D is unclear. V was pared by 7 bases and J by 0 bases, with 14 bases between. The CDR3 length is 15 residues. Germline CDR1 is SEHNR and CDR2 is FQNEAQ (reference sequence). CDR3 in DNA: TGTGCCAGCACTTTAAGAGCTGCTAGCACAGATACGCAGTATTTT. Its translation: CASTLRAASTDTQYF.

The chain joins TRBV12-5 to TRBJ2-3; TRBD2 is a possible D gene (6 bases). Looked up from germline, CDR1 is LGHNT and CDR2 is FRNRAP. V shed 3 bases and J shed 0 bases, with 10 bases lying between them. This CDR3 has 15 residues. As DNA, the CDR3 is TGTGCTAGTGGTTTCGGGGGAAAAAGCACAGATACGCAGTATTTT. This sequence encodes CASGFGGKSTDTQYF.

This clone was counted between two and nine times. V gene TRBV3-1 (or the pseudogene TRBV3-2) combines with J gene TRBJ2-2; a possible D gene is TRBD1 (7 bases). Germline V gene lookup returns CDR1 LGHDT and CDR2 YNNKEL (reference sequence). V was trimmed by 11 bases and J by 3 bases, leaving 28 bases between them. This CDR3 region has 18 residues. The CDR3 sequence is CARWGRTGGPLHTGELFF. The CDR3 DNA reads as TGTGCCCGGTGGGGGAGGACAGGTGGGCCCCTTCACACCGGGGAGCTGTTTTTT.

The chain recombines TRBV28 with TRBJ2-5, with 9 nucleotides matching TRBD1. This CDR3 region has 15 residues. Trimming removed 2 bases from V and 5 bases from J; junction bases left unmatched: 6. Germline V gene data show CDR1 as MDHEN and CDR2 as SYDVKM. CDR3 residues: CASSLTTGGRETQYF. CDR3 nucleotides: TGTGCCAGCAGTTTAACCACAGGGGGCCGGGAGACCCAGTACTTC. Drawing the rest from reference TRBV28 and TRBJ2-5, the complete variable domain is DVKVTQSSRYLVKRTGEKVFLECVQDMDHENMFWYRQDPGLGLRLIYFSYDVKMKEKGDIPEGYSVSREKKERFSLILESASTNQTSMYLCASSLTTGGRETQYFGPGTRLLVL.

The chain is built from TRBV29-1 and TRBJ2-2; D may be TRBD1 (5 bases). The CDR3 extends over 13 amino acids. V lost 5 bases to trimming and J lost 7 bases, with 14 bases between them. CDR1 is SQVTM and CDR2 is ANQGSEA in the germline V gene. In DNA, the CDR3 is TGCAGCGTTAAGGGGAATAGTGGCGGGGAGCTGTTTTTT. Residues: CSVKGNSGGELFF.

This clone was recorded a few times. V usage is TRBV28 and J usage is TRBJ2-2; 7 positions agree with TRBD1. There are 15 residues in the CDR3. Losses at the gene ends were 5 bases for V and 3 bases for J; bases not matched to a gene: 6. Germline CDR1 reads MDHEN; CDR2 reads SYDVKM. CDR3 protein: CASSRQGLHTGELFF. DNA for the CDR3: TGTGCCAGCAGTCGACAGGGATTGCACACCGGGGAGCTGTTTTTT.

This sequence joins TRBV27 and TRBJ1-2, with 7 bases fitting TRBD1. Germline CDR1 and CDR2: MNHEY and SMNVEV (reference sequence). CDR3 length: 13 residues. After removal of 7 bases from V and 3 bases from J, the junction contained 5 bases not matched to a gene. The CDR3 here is CASTKQGYYGYTF. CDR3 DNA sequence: TGTGCCAGCACTAAACAGGGGTACTATGGCTACACCTTC.